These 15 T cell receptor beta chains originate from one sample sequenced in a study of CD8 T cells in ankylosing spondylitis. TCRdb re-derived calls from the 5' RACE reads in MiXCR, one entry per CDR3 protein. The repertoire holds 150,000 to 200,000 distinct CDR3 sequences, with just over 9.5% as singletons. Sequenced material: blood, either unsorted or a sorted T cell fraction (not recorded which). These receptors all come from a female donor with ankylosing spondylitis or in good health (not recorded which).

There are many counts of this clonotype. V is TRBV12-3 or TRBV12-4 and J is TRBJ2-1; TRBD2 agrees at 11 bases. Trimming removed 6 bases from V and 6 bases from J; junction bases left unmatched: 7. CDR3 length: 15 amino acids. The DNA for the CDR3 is TGTGCCAGCAGCCTAGGGGGGACTAGCGGCAATGAGCAGTTCTTC. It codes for CASSLGGTSGNEQFF.

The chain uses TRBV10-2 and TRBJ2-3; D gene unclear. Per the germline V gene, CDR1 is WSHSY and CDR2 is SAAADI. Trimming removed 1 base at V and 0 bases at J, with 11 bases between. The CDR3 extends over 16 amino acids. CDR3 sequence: CASSEFGSSSTDTQYF. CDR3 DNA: TGCGCCAGCAGTGAGTTCGGCAGTTCTAGCACAGATACGCAGTATTTT.

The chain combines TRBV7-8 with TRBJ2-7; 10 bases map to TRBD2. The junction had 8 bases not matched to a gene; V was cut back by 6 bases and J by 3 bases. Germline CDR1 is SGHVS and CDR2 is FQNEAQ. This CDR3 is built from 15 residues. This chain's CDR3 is CASRELAGVIYEQYF. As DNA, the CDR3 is TGTGCCAGCAGAGAGCTAGCGGGAGTAATCTACGAGCAGTACTTC.

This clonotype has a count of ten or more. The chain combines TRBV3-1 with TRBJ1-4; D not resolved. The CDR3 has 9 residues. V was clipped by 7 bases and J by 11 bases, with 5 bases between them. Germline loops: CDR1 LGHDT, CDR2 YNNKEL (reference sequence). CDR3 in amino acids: CASKGKLFF. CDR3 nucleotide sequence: TGTGCCAGCAAAGGGAAACTGTTTTTT.

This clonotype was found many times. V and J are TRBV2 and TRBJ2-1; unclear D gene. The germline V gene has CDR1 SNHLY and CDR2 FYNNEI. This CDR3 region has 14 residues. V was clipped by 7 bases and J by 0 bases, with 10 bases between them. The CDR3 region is CASKTASSYNEQFF. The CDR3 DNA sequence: TGTGCCAGCAAAACCGCGAGCTCCTACAATGAGCAGTTCTTC.

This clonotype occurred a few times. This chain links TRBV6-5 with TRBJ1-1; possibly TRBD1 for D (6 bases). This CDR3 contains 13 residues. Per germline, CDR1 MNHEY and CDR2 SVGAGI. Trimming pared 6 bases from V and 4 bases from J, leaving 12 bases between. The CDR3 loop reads CASRLGGITEAFF. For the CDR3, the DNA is TGTGCCAGCAGATTAGGGGGAATCACTGAAGCTTTCTTT.

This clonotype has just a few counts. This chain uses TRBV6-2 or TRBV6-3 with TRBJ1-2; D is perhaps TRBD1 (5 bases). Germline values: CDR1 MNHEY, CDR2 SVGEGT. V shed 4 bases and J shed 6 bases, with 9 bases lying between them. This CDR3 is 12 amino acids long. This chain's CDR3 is CASSWQGDGYTF. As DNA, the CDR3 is TGTGCCAGCAGTTGGCAGGGAGATGGCTACACCTTC.

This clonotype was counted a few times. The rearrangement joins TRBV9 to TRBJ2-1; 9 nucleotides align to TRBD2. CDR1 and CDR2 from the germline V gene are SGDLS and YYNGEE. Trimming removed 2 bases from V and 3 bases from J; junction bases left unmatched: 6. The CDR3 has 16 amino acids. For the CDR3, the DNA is TGTGCCAGCAGCGTCGCCACTAGCGGGTTCTACAATGAGCAGTTCTTC. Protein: CASSVATSGFYNEQFF.

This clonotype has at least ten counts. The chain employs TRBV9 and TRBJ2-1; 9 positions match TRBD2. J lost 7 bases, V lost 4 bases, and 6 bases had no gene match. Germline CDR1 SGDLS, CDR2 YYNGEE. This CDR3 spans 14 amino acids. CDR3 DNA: TGTGCCAGCAGCTTAGCGGGAGTTGGTAATGAGCAGTTCTTC. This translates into CASSLAGVGNEQFF.

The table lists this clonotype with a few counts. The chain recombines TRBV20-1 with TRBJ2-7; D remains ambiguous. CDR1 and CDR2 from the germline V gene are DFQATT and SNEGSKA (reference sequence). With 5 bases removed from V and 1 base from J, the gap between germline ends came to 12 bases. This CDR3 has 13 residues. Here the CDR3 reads CSAGSSYSYEQYF. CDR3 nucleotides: TGCAGTGCTGGGTCATCCTATTCCTACGAGCAGTACTTC.

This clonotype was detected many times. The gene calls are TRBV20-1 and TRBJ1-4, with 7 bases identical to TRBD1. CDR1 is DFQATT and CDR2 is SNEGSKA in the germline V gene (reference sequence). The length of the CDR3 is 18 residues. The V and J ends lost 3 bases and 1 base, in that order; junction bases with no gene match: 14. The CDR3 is CSARETGEEEETNEKLFF. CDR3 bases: TGCAGTGCTAGGGAAACAGGGGAGGAGGAAGAAACTAATGAAAAACTGTTTTTT.

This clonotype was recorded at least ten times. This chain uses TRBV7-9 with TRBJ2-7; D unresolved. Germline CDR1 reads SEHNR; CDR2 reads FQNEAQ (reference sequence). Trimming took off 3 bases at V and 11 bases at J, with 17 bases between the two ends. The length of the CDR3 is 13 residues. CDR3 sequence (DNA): TGTGCCAGCAGCTTGGGTGAATCCCGGGTCGAGTACTTC. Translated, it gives CASSLGESRVEYF.

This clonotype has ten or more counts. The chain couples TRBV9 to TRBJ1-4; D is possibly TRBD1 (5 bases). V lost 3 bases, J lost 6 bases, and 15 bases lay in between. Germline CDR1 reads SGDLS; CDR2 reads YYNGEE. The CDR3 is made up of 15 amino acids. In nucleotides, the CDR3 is TGTGCCAGCAGCGAGGGACTCCCTGGGGATGAAAAACTGTTTTTT. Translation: CASSEGLPGDEKLFF.

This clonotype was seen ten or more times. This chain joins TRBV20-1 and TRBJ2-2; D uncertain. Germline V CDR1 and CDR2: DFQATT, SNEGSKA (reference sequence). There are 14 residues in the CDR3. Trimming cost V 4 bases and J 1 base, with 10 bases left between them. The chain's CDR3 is CSAIPVQNTGELFF. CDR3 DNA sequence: TGCAGTGCTATCCCCGTACAGAACACCGGGGAGCTGTTTTTT.

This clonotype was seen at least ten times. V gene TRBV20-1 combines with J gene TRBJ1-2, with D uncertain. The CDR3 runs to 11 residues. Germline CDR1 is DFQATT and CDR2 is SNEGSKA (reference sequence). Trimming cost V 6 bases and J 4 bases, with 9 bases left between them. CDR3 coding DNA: TGCAGTGCACCCGAGGTCTATGGCTACACCTTC. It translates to CSAPEVYGYTF.